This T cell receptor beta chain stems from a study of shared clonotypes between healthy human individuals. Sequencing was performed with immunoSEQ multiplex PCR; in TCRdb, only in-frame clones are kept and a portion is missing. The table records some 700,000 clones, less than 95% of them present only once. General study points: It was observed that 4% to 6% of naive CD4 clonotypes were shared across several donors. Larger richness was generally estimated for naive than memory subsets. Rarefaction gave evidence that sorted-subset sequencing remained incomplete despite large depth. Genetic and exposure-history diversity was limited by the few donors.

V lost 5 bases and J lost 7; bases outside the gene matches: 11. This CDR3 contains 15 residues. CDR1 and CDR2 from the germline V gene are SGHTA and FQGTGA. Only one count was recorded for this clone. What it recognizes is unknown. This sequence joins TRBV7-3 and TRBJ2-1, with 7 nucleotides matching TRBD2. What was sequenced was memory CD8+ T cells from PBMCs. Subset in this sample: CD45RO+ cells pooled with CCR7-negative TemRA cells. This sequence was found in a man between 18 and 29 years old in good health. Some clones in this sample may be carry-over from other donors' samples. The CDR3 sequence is CASSPLGGGKNEQFF. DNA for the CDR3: TGTGCCAGCAGCCCCCTGGGGGGAGGGAAGAATGAGCAGTTCTTC.